These 23 T cell receptor beta chains share one sample of origin, sequenced in a study of cytomegalovirus exposure and HLA in healthy donors. Using immunoSEQ multiplex PCR, the repertoire was profiled, and TCRdb retains in-frame clones only, with some absent. The table has 50,000 to 65,000 clones, 95% seen once. Sequencing input: PBMCs. These receptors all come from a woman between 18 and 29 years old in good health and CMV-seropositive.

The CDR3 nucleotides read TGCAGTGCTGAGCTAGCCGACCAGCAGTATTTT. Its translation is CSAELADQQYF. The J gene is TRBJ2-3, the V gene TRBV20-1; possibly TRBD2 for D (5 bases). Germline CDR1 reads DFQATT; CDR2 reads SNEGSKA (reference sequence). This CDR3 region has 11 residues. The V end lost 5 bases, the J end lost 11 bases, and 14 bases lay between the germline ends.

The rearrangement uses TRBV7-6 and TRBJ1-4; 7 nucleotides align to TRBD1. J gave up 8 bases and V 3 bases, and 9 bases lay outside the gene matches. The V gene's germline CDR1 is SGHVS and CDR2 FNYEAQ. The CDR3 runs to 15 residues. The CDR3 sequence: CASSLAGQTTEKLFF. In nucleotides, the CDR3 is TGTGCCAGCAGCTTGGCGGGACAGACCACGGAAAAACTGTTTTTT.

The V call is TRBV6-5, the J call TRBJ2-5; the D is unclear. The DNA end is more similar to TRBJ2-7, so the J call may be wrong. This CDR3 has 14 amino acids. Germline CDR1 MNHEY, CDR2 SVGAGI. In nucleotides, the CDR3 is TGTGCCAGCAGTCCGAATTGGTATCCCTACGAGCAGTACTTC. Protein: CASSPNWYPYEQYF.

V gene TRBV19 combines with J gene TRBJ2-7; TRBD2 aligns across 12 bases. This CDR3 contains 13 residues. Germline values: CDR1 LNHDA, CDR2 SQIVND (reference sequence). Trimming at V came to 9 bases and at J to 6 bases, leaving 6 bases not matched to a gene. CDR3 nucleotides: TGTGCCAGCCGACTAGCGGGAGATAGCGAGCAGTACTTC. It specifies CASRLAGDSEQYF.

This clone showed up just once. This rearrangement joins TRBV7-9 to TRBJ2-1; TRBD1 is a possible D gene (6 bases). V lost 6 bases, J lost 2 bases, and 11 bases lay in between. Germline CDR1 reads SEHNR; CDR2 reads FQNEAQ (reference sequence). This CDR3 spans 14 amino acids. Here the CDR3 reads CASRPAGAYNEQFF. Written as DNA, the CDR3 is TGTGCCAGCAGACCGGCAGGGGCCTACAATGAGCAGTTCTTC.

This chain connects TRBV29-1 to TRBJ2-2; 8 bases are shared with TRBD1. V shed 6 bases, J shed 4 bases, and the junction held 1 base outside the gene matches. This CDR3 is built from 12 residues. Germline CDR1 is SQVTM and CDR2 is ANQGSEA. The CDR3 loop is CSVGQATGELFF. The DNA for the CDR3 is TGCAGCGTGGGACAGGCCACCGGGGAGCTGTTTTTT.

The gene calls are TRBV5-5 and TRBJ2-7; D gene uncertain. The V gene lost 1 base and the J gene lost 4 bases, with 6 bases spanning the gap. The CDR3 extends over 12 amino acids. The V gene's germline CDR1 is SGHKS and CDR2 YYEKEE (reference sequence). In DNA form, the CDR3 reads TGTGCCAGCAGCTTGTTCTTATACGAGCAGTACTTC. It translates to CASSLFLYEQYF.

The J gene is TRBJ2-3, the V gene TRBV7-9; 10 positions agree with TRBD1. The CDR3 runs 15 residues. V gave up 5 bases and J gave up 4 bases; unmatched junction bases: 6. Germline V lookup: CDR1 SEHNR, CDR2 FQNEAQ (reference sequence). CDR3 protein: CASSTPGTGADTQYF. The DNA of the CDR3 is TGTGCCAGCAGCACTCCCGGGACAGGGGCAGATACGCAGTATTTT.

This clone was detected once. The chain combines TRBV15 with TRBJ2-7; D uncertain. The germline V and J ends were trimmed by 1 base and 6 bases, with 16 bases remaining between them. Germline CDR1 LNHNV, CDR2 YYDKDF (reference sequence). This CDR3 is built from 15 residues. CDR3 nucleotides: TGTGCCACCAGCAGAGGAGGTGCCGCGACTGGCGAGCAGTACTTC. It is translated as CATSRGGAATGEQYF. Using reference TRBV15 and TRBJ2-7 for the parts outside the CDR3, the full variable domain is DAMVIQNPRYQVTQFGKPVTLSCSQTLNHNVMYWYQQKSSQAPKLLFHYYDKDFNNEADTPDNFQSRRPNTSFCFLDIRSPGLGDTAMYLCATSRGGAATGEQYFGPGTRLTVT.

A single count supports this clone. CDR3 DNA sequence: TGCGCCAGCAGCCAAGGGGCCGGGACAGCAAATGAAAAACTGTTTTTT. Amino acids: CASSQGAGTANEKLFF. This chain links TRBV4-1 with TRBJ1-4; TRBD1 matches at 7 bases. The germline gives CDR1 MGHRA, CDR2 YSYEKL. The CDR3 length is 16 residues. J lost 5 bases, V lost 1 base, and 7 bases had no gene match.

V is TRBV5-4 and J is TRBJ2-7; D is undetermined. V lost 2 bases and J 6 bases, leaving 12 bases between the germline ends. Germline values: CDR1 SGHNT, CDR2 YYREEE (reference sequence). The CDR3 is 13 amino acids. DNA for the CDR3: TGTGCCAGCAGCTTTCCCTCAGTCCGCGAGCAGTACTTC. Its translation: CASSFPSVREQYF. The full variable domain, with the rest looked up from reference TRBV5-4 and TRBJ2-7, is ETGVTQSPTHLIKTRGQQVTLRCSSQSGHNTVSWYQQALGQGPQFIFQYYREEENGRGNFPPRFSGLQFPNYSSELNVNALELDDSALYLCASSFPSVREQYFGPGTRLTVT.

This clone appeared once. CDR3 nucleotide sequence: TGTGCCCCCCTGGGTGACAGGGGGCATTCACCCCTCCACTTT. Protein: CAPLGDRGHSPLHF. The V call is TRBV6-5, the J call TRBJ1-6, with 10 bases identical to TRBD1. CDR3 length: 14 amino acids. The germline CDR1 and CDR2 sequences are MNHEY and SVGAGI. The J segment lost 8 bases and the V segment lost 11 bases, leaving 9 bases of the junction unmatched.

This clone showed up just once. The gene calls are TRBV29-1 and TRBJ2-1; 9 bases are shared with TRBD2. V shed 4 bases and J 6 bases; nucleotides not matched to a gene: 7. The CDR3 has 14 amino acids. Germline CDR1 SQVTM, CDR2 ANQGSEA. As DNA, the CDR3 is TGCAGCGTTGCGATAGCGGGAGTGGGCAATGAGCAGTTCTTC. This translates into CSVAIAGVGNEQFF.

The rearrangement uses TRBV19 and TRBJ2-1; D is uncertain. Trimming shortened V by 5 bases and J by 4 bases, and 6 bases separated the two germline ends. CDR3 length: 12 amino acids. Germline assignment: CDR1 LNHDA and CDR2 SQIVND (reference sequence). This chain's CDR3 is CASSLAYNEQFF. CDR3 coding DNA: TGTGCCAGTAGTTTAGCTTACAATGAGCAGTTCTTC. The variable domain in full, with the rest retrieved from reference TRBV19 and TRBJ2-1, is DGGITQSPKYLFRKEGQNVTLSCEQNLNHDAMYWYRQDPGQGLRLIYYSQIVNDFQKGDIAEGYSVSREKKESFPLTVTSAQKNPTAFYLCASSLAYNEQFFGPGTRLTVL.

This clone occurred once. The rearrangement uses TRBV2 and TRBJ1-6, with TRBD1 identical over 8 bases. This CDR3 is built from 14 residues. V shed 5 bases, J shed 8 bases, and the junction held 5 bases outside the gene matches. The germline CDR1 and CDR2 sequences are SNHLY and FYNNEI. The CDR3 coding sequence is TGTGCCAGCAGTCGACAGGGGCCAGATTCACCCCTCCACTTT. Translation: CASSRQGPDSPLHF.

The genes are TRBV27 and TRBJ2-1, with a weak D call TRBD1 (6 bases). Germline loops: CDR1 MNHEY, CDR2 SMNVEV (reference sequence). Trimming shortened V by 6 bases and J by 7 bases, and 16 bases separated the two germline ends. This CDR3 has 14 residues. The CDR3 DNA reads as TGTGCCAGCAGCCTAGAACAGGGTTGGAATGAGCAGTTCTTC. Amino acids: CASSLEQGWNEQFF.

This rearrangement joins TRBV7-2 to TRBJ2-7; TRBD1 might be the D (7 bases). The CDR3 runs to 15 residues. Germline V gene sequence: CDR1 SGHTA, CDR2 FQGNSA. The germline V and J ends were trimmed by 0 bases and 0 bases, with 9 bases remaining between them. For the CDR3, the DNA is TGTGCCAGCAGCTTAGCGCGGGACAGCTCCTACGAGCAGTACTTC. Protein: CASSLARDSSYEQYF.

The chain uses TRBV29-1 and TRBJ2-3; TRBD2 is a possible D gene (6 bases). The CDR3 is made up of 14 amino acids. Deletions cut 4 bases from V and 1 base from J, with 12 bases between. Germline V gives CDR1 SQVTM, CDR2 ANQGSEA. This chain's CDR3 is CSVVRAGRTDTQYF. As DNA, the CDR3 is TGCAGCGTTGTCAGAGCGGGCCGCACAGATACGCAGTATTTT.

V and J are TRBV5-6 and TRBJ1-3; the match to TRBD1 covers 8 bases. The V and J ends lost 0 bases and 6 bases, in that order; junction bases with no gene match: 8. Germline CDR1 SGHDT, CDR2 YYEEEE. This CDR3 has 16 amino acids. The CDR3 region is CASSLAQGAGQNTIYF. The CDR3 nucleotides are TGTGCCAGCAGCTTGGCTCAGGGGGCCGGTCAAAACACCATATATTTT.

The chain is built from TRBV9 and TRBJ2-7, with TRBD2 matching 7 bases. The germline V gene has CDR1 SGDLS and CDR2 YYNGEE. Trimming at V came to 1 base and at J to 4 bases, leaving 8 bases not matched to a gene. This CDR3 spans 15 amino acids. The CDR3 region has the DNA TGTGCCAGCAGCGTAAGGGAGGGGTTGGGATACGAGCAGTACTTC. Amino acids: CASSVREGLGYEQYF.

V usage is TRBV2 and J usage is TRBJ2-5; D is unclear. Trimming left V 6 bases short and J 2 bases short, with 7 bases between. Germline-derived CDR1 and CDR2 are SNHLY and FYNNEI. The CDR3 loop spans 12 amino acids. The CDR3 DNA sequence: TGTGCCAGCAGGAGAACGCAAGAGACCCAGTACTTC. It codes for CASRRTQETQYF.

The chain uses TRBV4-3 and TRBJ2-1; 11 bases agree with TRBD2. CDR3 size: 16 residues. Trimming at V came to 0 bases and at J to 6 bases, leaving 4 bases not matched to a gene. The germline V gene encodes CDR1 LGHNA and CDR2 YSLEER. The CDR3 spells CASSQDWGTSGNEQFF. DNA for the CDR3: TGCGCCAGCAGCCAAGATTGGGGGACTAGCGGCAATGAGCAGTTCTTC.

The chain uses TRBV4-3 and TRBJ1-1; D not certain. This CDR3 contains 16 residues. The V end lost 0 bases, the J end lost 4 bases, and 15 bases lay between the germline ends. CDR1 LGHNA and CDR2 YSLEER come from the germline V gene. CDR3 sequence reads: CASSQDQRGWGTEAFF. CDR3 bases: TGCGCCAGCAGCCAAGATCAAAGAGGGTGGGGCACTGAAGCTTTCTTT.